A single sample is the source of the 29 T cell receptor beta chains below, sequenced in a study of blood T cells in healthy people across ages. It was with a sample-barcoded 5' primer and a J-beta primer mix that a second PCR of roughly 6 to 11 cycles was run. One entry per CDR3 protein results from TCRdb running MiXCR on the 5' RACE reads. The repertoire holds around 1,900,000 distinct CDR3 sequences, with about two fifths as singletons. The sequencing input was blood. The receptors here all came from a human donor in good health.

The chain is built from TRBV5-5 and TRBJ2-1; the D is unclear. This CDR3 is built from 14 residues. Germline CDR1 is SGHKS and CDR2 is YYEKEE (reference sequence). V lost 0 bases and J 5 bases, leaving 9 bases between the germline ends. CDR3 loop: CASSLVRPDNEQFF. Here the CDR3 DNA reads TGTGCCAGCAGCTTGGTTAGACCAGACAATGAGCAGTTCTTC.

The CDR3 DNA sequence: TGTGCCAGCAGACGCGGTCTAGGGACAGGAATTATGAACACTGAAGCTTTCTTT. Translation gives CASRRGLGTGIMNTEAFF. The rearrangement joins TRBV6-1 to TRBJ1-1, with 8 bases fitting TRBD1. Germline V gene sequence: CDR1 MNHNS, CDR2 SASEGT. This CDR3 is built from 18 residues. Trimming removed 6 bases from V and 0 bases from J; junction bases left unmatched: 15.

The CDR3 DNA is TGTGCCACCAGCAGACGGACAGGGGGAAACATTCAGTACTTC. Amino acid sequence: CATSRRTGGNIQYF. This chain joins TRBV15 and TRBJ2-4; 10 bases agree with TRBD1. CDR3 size: 14 residues. The V gene end was trimmed by 2 bases and the J gene end by 6 bases; junction bases not matched to a gene: 1. Germline values: CDR1 LNHNV, CDR2 YYDKDF (reference sequence).

This clonotype was seen a few times. A much larger clone differs from this one at a single base, so this may be a read error. The CDR3 here is CVSSSRLAGGLDTQYF. The DNA for the CDR3 is TGTGTCAGCAGCTCCCGACTAGCGGGGGGTCTTGATACGCAGTATTTT. The gene calls are TRBV7-6 and TRBJ2-3, with 13 bases aligning to TRBD2. CDR3 length equals 16 residues. Germline V lookup: CDR1 SGHVS, CDR2 FNYEAQ.

V and J are TRBV27 and TRBJ2-1; 11 bases map to TRBD2. The V gene's germline CDR1 is MNHEY and CDR2 SMNVEV (reference sequence). With V trimmed by 4 bases and J by 2 bases, 10 bases remained unmatched. The CDR3 sequence is 18 residues long. CDR3 amino acids: CASSSPTLAGAPYNEQFF. CDR3 nucleotides: TGTGCCAGCAGTTCCCCAACACTAGCGGGGGCCCCCTACAATGAGCAGTTCTTC.

This clonotype was detected ten times or more. This chain joins TRBV7-2 and TRBJ2-1, with no clear D. Per germline, CDR1 SGHTA and CDR2 FQGNSA. V lost 1 base, J lost 2 bases, and 15 bases lay in between. The CDR3 totals 17 residues. The CDR3 is CASSLGNLGQPYNEQFF. CDR3 DNA sequence: TGTGCCAGCAGCTTAGGGAACCTAGGTCAGCCCTACAATGAGCAGTTCTTC.

The V gene is TRBV12-3 or TRBV12-4, the J gene TRBJ2-1, with a weak D call TRBD2 (7 bases). This CDR3 contains 13 residues. V lost 7 bases and J 10 bases, leaving 17 bases between the germline ends. For the CDR3, the DNA is TGTGCCAGCATCGGGGGGCCCCGATACGAGCAGTTCTTC. Residues: CASIGGPRYEQFF.

This clonotype was detected only a few times. The gene calls are TRBV11-3 and TRBJ2-1; 7 nucleotides match TRBD1. This CDR3 spans 17 amino acids. CDR1 is SGHNT and CDR2 is YENEEA in the germline V gene. The V and J ends lost 2 bases and 8 bases, in that order; junction bases with no gene match: 15. For the CDR3, the DNA is TGTGCCAGCAGCTTATACCGAGGGGGCAGGGGATCGCATGAGCAGTTCTTC. It yields the protein CASSLYRGGRGSHEQFF.

A few counts support this clonotype. The rearrangement uses TRBV20-1 and TRBJ2-4, with 7 bases matching TRBD1. The J call is in doubt because the DNA end fits TRBJ2-7 better. Germline assignment: CDR1 DFQATT and CDR2 SNEGSKA (reference sequence). CDR3 size: 12 residues. The CDR3 protein is CSAHDRDHEQYF. CDR3 DNA: TGCAGTGCGCATGACAGGGACCACGAGCAGTACTTC.

The CDR3 sequence: CASSCPYPYGAEPSGANVLTF. The CDR3 DNA reads TGTGCCAGCAGTTGCCCCTACCCCTACGGGGCGGAACCGTCTGGGGCCAACGTCCTGACTTTC. The chain recombines TRBV6-5 with TRBJ2-6, with D perhaps TRBD1 or TRBD2 (5 bases each). Germline V CDR1 and CDR2: MNHEY, SVGAGI. CDR3 size: 21 residues. V lost 4 bases to trimming and J lost 1 base, with 26 bases between them.

This clonotype was seen ten or more times. The gene calls are TRBV7-3 and TRBJ1-6, with a tentative D call TRBD1 (6 bases). V was pared by 6 bases and J by 6 bases, with 12 bases between. The CDR3 spans 14 residues. The germline V gene has CDR1 SGHTA and CDR2 FQGTGA. CDR3 residues: CASSLQGGNSPLHF. The CDR3 DNA reads as TGTGCCAGCAGTTTACAGGGAGGTAATTCACCCCTCCACTTT.

The V gene is TRBV2, the J gene TRBJ2-5, with a tentative D call TRBD1 (6 bases). The CDR3 has 13 residues. The V end was cut by 4 bases, the J end by 3 bases, with 9 bases between. Germline loops: CDR1 SNHLY, CDR2 FYNNEI. The chain's CDR3 is CASSGGQEETQYF. CDR3 nucleotides: TGTGCCAGCAGTGGGGGGCAAGAAGAGACCCAGTACTTC.

This chain connects TRBV5-1 to TRBJ2-1; D not certain. Trimming removed 5 bases from V and 4 bases from J, with 13 bases in between. CDR1 is SGHRS, CDR2 YFSETQ, per germline. The CDR3 is 14 amino acids. This CDR3 reads CASSHEFRYNEQFF. CDR3 DNA sequence: TGCGCCAGCAGTCACGAATTTAGGTACAATGAGCAGTTCTTC.

This clonotype appeared a few times. The J gene is TRBJ2-7, the V gene TRBV4-3, with 14 bases matching TRBD2. Trimming removed 1 base from V and 3 bases from J; junction bases left unmatched: 14. The CDR3 totals 20 residues. CDR1 is LGHNA, CDR2 YSLEER, per germline. The CDR3 here is CASSQVFLGTSGGEVYEQYF. Here the CDR3 DNA reads TGCGCCAGCAGCCAAGTGTTTCTGGGGACTAGCGGGGGAGAAGTCTACGAGCAGTACTTC.

V and J are TRBV24-1 and TRBJ2-3; D call uncertain. V was cut by 0 bases and J by 4 bases, with 7 bases left in between. The CDR3 loop spans 14 amino acids. Germline-derived CDR1 and CDR2 are KGHDR and SFDVKD. Here the CDR3 DNA reads TGTGCCACCAGTGATTTGGGTAGCTCAGATACGCAGTATTTT. Its protein is CATSDLGSSDTQYF.

The chain carries TRBV4-3 and TRBJ2-1; D might be TRBD2 (6 bases). Trimming cost V 0 bases and J 4 bases, with 7 bases left between them. Germline V gives CDR1 LGHNA, CDR2 YSLEER. The CDR3 totals 14 residues. The CDR3 DNA is TGCGCCAGCAGCCAAGAGCGGGAATACAATGAGCAGTTCTTC. It codes for CASSQEREYNEQFF.

This sequence joins TRBV27 and TRBJ1-4; no clear D. CDR3 length: 16 residues. Germline CDR1 is MNHEY and CDR2 is SMNVEV (reference sequence). V was trimmed by 0 bases and J by 4 bases, leaving 12 bases between them. CDR3 protein: CASSLSQEGLNEKLFF. The CDR3 DNA sequence: TGTGCCAGCAGTTTATCCCAAGAAGGCCTTAATGAAAAACTGTTTTTT. Full variable domain (outside the CDR3, taken from reference TRBV27 and TRBJ1-4): EAQVTQNPRYLITVTGKKLTVTCSQNMNHEYMSWYRQDPGLGLRQIYYSMNVEVTDKGDVPEGYKVSRKEKRNFPLILESPSPNQTSLYFCASSLSQEGLNEKLFFGSGTQLSVL.

The gene calls are TRBV11-1 and TRBJ2-7, with D uncertain. The germline CDR1 and CDR2 sequences are SGHAT and FQDESV (reference sequence). V lost 8 bases and J lost 1, with 18 bases in between. This CDR3 comprises 15 residues. CDR3 region: CASGPTATPSYEQYF. As DNA, the CDR3 is TGTGCCAGCGGCCCAACAGCGACACCTTCCTACGAGCAGTACTTC.

This chain connects TRBV7-8 to TRBJ2-1; 8 nucleotides align to TRBD2. V lost 4 bases to trimming and J lost 3 bases; unmatched junction nucleotides: 5. The germline V gene encodes CDR1 SGHVS and CDR2 FQNEAQ. The CDR3 has 15 residues. CDR3 loop: CASSSSSGLYNEQFF. As DNA, the CDR3 is TGTGCCAGCAGCTCATCTAGCGGGCTCTACAATGAGCAGTTCTTC.

On this clonotype itself: A much larger clone lies one base from this, so it may be a read error. The chain combines TRBV4-3 with TRBJ2-7; possible D gene TRBD1, 6 bases. Germline CDR1 LGHNA, CDR2 YSLEER. Between the trimmed V and J ends, which lost 0 bases and 4 bases, there was a span of 13 bases. The CDR3 runs to 15 residues. CDR3: CASSQDTGMEYEQYF. The DNA of the CDR3 is TGCGCCAGCAGCCAAGATACAGGGATGGAATACGAGCAGTACTTC.

The rearrangement joins TRBV7-2 to TRBJ1-2; unclear D gene. From germline, CDR1 is SGHTA and CDR2 FQGNSA. Trimming shortened V by 5 bases and J by 8 bases, and 15 bases separated the two germline ends. The CDR3 runs to 13 residues. This chain's CDR3 is CASSPRAAGGYTF. The DNA of the CDR3 is TGTGCCAGCAGCCCCCGGGCCGCGGGGGGCTACACCTTC.

This chain links TRBV20-1 with TRBJ1-4, with TRBD1 as a possible D gene (5 bases). CDR1 is DFQATT and CDR2 is SNEGSKA in the germline V gene (reference sequence). This CDR3 is built from 13 residues. V dropped 3 bases and J dropped 8 bases, with 13 bases sitting between them. Written as DNA, the CDR3 is TGCAGTGCTAGTCGCAGGGTCGGGGAAAAACTGTTTTTT. Its translation is CSASRRVGEKLFF.

The V call is TRBV29-1, the J call TRBJ2-3; D uncertain. V lost 4 bases and J 2 bases, leaving 10 bases between the germline ends. Germline CDR1 is SQVTM and CDR2 is ANQGSEA. CDR3 length equals 13 residues. The CDR3 here is CSVVTADTDTQYF. The CDR3 bases are TGCAGCGTTGTGACCGCAGACACAGATACGCAGTATTTT.

This clonotype was detected many times. The gene calls are TRBV29-1 and TRBJ1-1; TRBD1 agrees at 10 bases. V was clipped by 4 bases and J by 11 bases; unmatched bases: 4. The CDR3 loop spans 11 amino acids. The germline CDR1 and CDR2 sequences are SQVTM and ANQGSEA. CDR3 amino acids: CSVGDRGGAFF. In DNA form, the CDR3 reads TGCAGCGTTGGGGACAGGGGCGGCGCTTTCTTT.

V and J are TRBV20-1 and TRBJ2-5; D may be TRBD1 (6 bases). Germline assignment: CDR1 DFQATT and CDR2 SNEGSKA (reference sequence). V dropped 3 bases and J dropped 1 base, with 12 bases sitting between them. The CDR3 is 14 residues long. The CDR3, as DNA: TGCAGTGCTAGCAACACAGGGATCCAAGAGACCCAGTACTTC. Protein: CSASNTGIQETQYF.

The V and J genes are TRBV5-1 and TRBJ2-7; no firm D call. V gave up 4 bases and J gave up 0 bases, with 11 bases separating them. CDR1 is SGHRS and CDR2 is YFSETQ in the germline V gene. CDR3 size: 14 residues. As DNA, the CDR3 is TGCGCCAGCAGCCCTGAAGTAGACTCCTACGAGCAGTACTTC. The encoded protein is CASSPEVDSYEQYF.

The chain couples TRBV12-3 or TRBV12-4 to TRBJ1-2; 8 nucleotides align to TRBD1. This CDR3 comprises 17 residues. The J segment lost 3 bases and the V segment lost 4 bases, leaving 13 bases of the junction unmatched. CDR3 in DNA: TGTGCCAGCAGTTACACCGTCGGGCAGGGGGCATACTATGGCTACACCTTC. It codes for CASSYTVGQGAYYGYTF.

There are many counts of this clonotype. CDR3 nucleotide sequence: TGCAGTGCTAGATTTCTTGGCGTTCAGCTGGAGACCCAGTACTTC. Encoded protein: CSARFLGVQLETQYF. The chain couples TRBV20-1 to TRBJ2-5; D not certain. Trimming stripped 2 bases from V and 5 bases from J, with 18 bases between. This CDR3 is 15 amino acids long. CDR1 and CDR2 from the germline V gene are DFQATT and SNEGSKA (reference sequence).

In the case of this clonotype: One junction end does not reproduce the germline sequence, and a read error may be involved. The chain recombines TRBV6-6 with TRBJ1-5; D not resolved. The length of the CDR3 is 13 residues. Germline V gives CDR1 MNHNY, CDR2 SVGAGI (reference sequence). CDR3 nucleotides: TGTGCCAGCAGCTCGTCGGGCAATCAGCTCCAGCATTTT. Its protein is CASSSSGNQLQHF.